One sample yielded the 28 T cell receptor beta chains listed below, sequenced in a study of Ad26.COV2.S vaccination and SARS-CoV-2 variants. Measured with immunoSEQ multiplex PCR; TCRdb has only the in-frame clones, and not every one. This table has over 400,000 clones, 92% appearing once. Treatment here: some 20 received Ad26.COV2.S at low or high dose, single or two shots; five or six received placebo; per-sample allocation not given. Specimens were obtained on day 63 following the first vaccine or placebo injection. Source: peripheral blood, taken in a trial of Ad26.COV2.S vaccine versus placebo. The receptors originated from a person between 18 and 65 years old who received the Ad26.COV2.S COVID-19 vaccine or a placebo.

The CDR3 DNA is TGTGCCAGCAGGGCACAAGAGATCCGCTCCTACGAGCAGTACTTC. As protein: CASRAQEIRSYEQYF. This rearrangement joins TRBV7-8 to TRBJ2-7; unclear D gene. This CDR3 is built from 15 residues. V was clipped by 6 bases and J by 0 bases, with 15 bases between them. Germline V gives CDR1 SGHVS, CDR2 FQNEAQ.

This clone was observed once. The V gene is TRBV19, the J gene TRBJ2-7; 10 nucleotides agree with TRBD1. After removal of 5 bases from V and 5 bases from J, the junction contained 3 bases not matched to a gene. The germline V gene has CDR1 LNHDA and CDR2 SQIVND (reference sequence). The CDR3 sequence is 13 residues long. The DNA of the CDR3 is TGTGCCAGTAGTCGACAGGGGGCCAACGAGCAGTACTTC. Encoded protein: CASSRQGANEQYF. Variable domain in full (rest from reference TRBV19 and TRBJ2-7): DGGITQSPKYLFRKEGQNVTLSCEQNLNHDAMYWYRQDPGQGLRLIYYSQIVNDFQKGDIAEGYSVSREKKESFPLTVTSAQKNPTAFYLCASSRQGANEQYFGPGTRLTVT.

The rearrangement joins TRBV19 to TRBJ2-3, with 10 positions matching TRBD2. CDR1 and CDR2 from the germline V gene are LNHDA and SQIVND (reference sequence). The CDR3 is 16 residues long. Trimming cost V 4 bases and J 3 bases; bases outside gene matches: 7. CDR3 DNA sequence: TGTGCCAGTAGTACCCCACTAGCGGGGTTTACAGATACGCAGTATTTT. Translating gives CASSTPLAGFTDTQYF.

This sequence joins TRBV5-4 and TRBJ2-3; D perhaps matches TRBD1 (6 bases). CDR3 length: 17 residues. Germline values: CDR1 SGHNT, CDR2 YYREEE (reference sequence). V lost 2 bases to trimming and J lost 6 bases, with 22 bases between them. CDR3 sequence reads: CASSFSGTRAWGDTQYF. The DNA for the CDR3 is TGTGCCAGCAGCTTTTCGGGGACAAGGGCTTGGGGGGATACGCAGTATTTT.

Concerning this clone itself: Other DNA variants within this sample encode the same CDR3. This chain links TRBV7-2 with TRBJ2-7, with D uncertain. V dropped 1 base and J dropped 4 bases, with 2 bases sitting between them. The CDR3 contains 11 residues. The V gene's germline CDR1 is SGHTA and CDR2 FQGNSA. CDR3 nucleotide sequence: TGTGCCAGCAGCTTAGTATACGAGCAGTACTTC. It specifies CASSLVYEQYF. The full variable domain, completed using reference TRBV7-2 and TRBJ2-7, is GAGVSQSPSNKVTEKGKDVELRCDPISGHTALYWYRQSLGQGLEFLIYFQGNSAPDKSGLPSDRFSAERTGGSVSTLTIQRTQQEDSAVYLCASSLVYEQYFGPGTRLTVT.

The chain uses TRBV5-3 and TRBJ2-1; D is possibly TRBD1 (6 bases). TRBV5-3 is an open reading frame whose function is uncertain. The CDR3 consists of 18 residues. The V gene lost 0 bases and the J gene lost 6 bases, with 22 bases spanning the gap. The DNA for the CDR3 is TGTGCCAGAAGCTTGGGATGGTCGACAGGCCACCCTACCAATGAGCAGTTCTTC. Translation: CARSLGWSTGHPTNEQFF.

The chain links TRBV10-3 to TRBJ2-2, with TRBD1 matching 7 bases. Losses at the gene ends were 0 bases for V and 4 bases for J; bases not matched to a gene: 8. From germline, CDR1 is ENHRY and CDR2 SYGVKD. The CDR3 length is 17 residues. CDR3 protein: CAISESPGQHFTGELFF. The DNA of the CDR3 is TGTGCCATCAGTGAGTCACCGGGACAGCACTTCACCGGGGAGCTGTTTTTT.

The chain links TRBV2 to TRBJ1-2, with 9 positions matching TRBD1. Germline CDR1 SNHLY, CDR2 FYNNEI. This CDR3 spans 15 amino acids. V gave up 10 bases and J gave up 3 bases; unmatched junction bases: 12. The CDR3 sequence: CANFYMGQGHYGYTF. CDR3 DNA: TGTGCCAACTTTTACATGGGACAGGGTCACTATGGCTACACCTTC.

The rearrangement uses TRBV5-1 and TRBJ2-3; TRBD2 aligns across 8 bases. Germline CDR1 SGHRS, CDR2 YFSETQ. This CDR3 comprises 18 residues. The junction had 12 bases not matched to a gene; V was cut back by 0 bases and J by 3 bases. CDR3 amino acids: CASSLGTGTSLWTDTQYF. The DNA of the CDR3 is TGCGCCAGCAGCTTGGGAACCGGGACTAGTCTTTGGACAGATACGCAGTATTTT.

This clone came up once. The chain uses TRBV18 and TRBJ1-5; 8 nucleotides align to TRBD1. Unmatched junction bases numbered 0, after V lost 3 bases and J lost 2 bases. This CDR3 region has 14 residues. Germline assignment: CDR1 KGHSH and CDR2 LQKENI. CDR3 in DNA: TGTGCCAGCTCACCGGACAGGGGCAATCAGCCCCAGCATTTT. Protein product: CASSPDRGNQPQHF.

DNA for the CDR3: TGTGCCAGCAGTTTAACGACTAGCGGGGCGCTAAAATGGTATTTT. This translates into CASSLTTSGALKWYF. The chain has TRBV28 and TRBJ2-3, with 11 nucleotides matching TRBD2. V shed 2 bases, J shed 14 bases, and the junction held 12 bases outside the gene matches. From germline, CDR1 is MDHEN and CDR2 SYDVKM. The CDR3 has 15 amino acids.

The CDR3 DNA reads TGTGCCAGTAGTATGCTGCAGGGGGCGCAGGGCTATGGCTACACCTTC. Protein sequence: CASSMLQGAQGYGYTF. The J gene is TRBJ1-2, the V gene TRBV19, with 8 positions matching TRBD1. V dropped 3 bases and J dropped 4; count of bases not matched to a gene: 10. The CDR3 loop spans 16 amino acids. Germline values: CDR1 LNHDA, CDR2 SQIVND (reference sequence). The complete variable domain, with remaining parts taken from reference TRBV19 and TRBJ1-2, reads DGGITQSPKYLFRKEGQNVTLSCEQNLNHDAMYWYRQDPGQGLRLIYYSQIVNDFQKGDIAEGYSVSREKKESFPLTVTSAQKNPTAFYLCASSMLQGAQGYGYTFGSGTRLTVV.

The J gene is TRBJ2-7, the V gene TRBV6-5; possible D gene TRBD2, 7 bases. The CDR3 spans 15 residues. Between the trimmed V and J ends, which lost 7 bases and 7 bases, there was a span of 23 bases. Germline CDR1 is MNHEY and CDR2 is SVGAGI. CDR3 bases: TGTGCCAGCAAACTCGGAGGGGGGGAAAGACGTGAGCAGTACTTC. Its translation: CASKLGGGERREQYF.

The genes are TRBV3-1 (or the pseudogene TRBV3-2) and TRBJ1-2; 7 nucleotides line up with TRBD1. The CDR3 runs to 14 residues. In germline, CDR1 is LGHDT, CDR2 YNNKEL (reference sequence). J gave up 6 bases and V 2 bases, and 6 bases lay outside the gene matches. The CDR3 region has the DNA TGTGCCAGCAGCCAAAGAGACAGGGAGCATGGCTACACCTTC. The encoded protein is CASSQRDREHGYTF.

This rearrangement joins TRBV7-9 to TRBJ2-5; 15 positions match TRBD2. The CDR3 has 17 amino acids. The ends lost 5 bases at V and 4 bases at J; junction bases unmatched: 8. Germline assignment: CDR1 SEHNR and CDR2 FQNEAQ (reference sequence). CDR3 residues: CASSPGLAGGLGETQYF. Written as DNA, the CDR3 is TGTGCCAGCAGCCCCGGACTAGCGGGGGGGCTAGGAGAGACCCAGTACTTC.

The chain combines TRBV19 with TRBJ2-2; D may be TRBD1 (6 bases). Germline V lookup: CDR1 LNHDA, CDR2 SQIVND (reference sequence). The CDR3 extends over 15 amino acids. Trimming removed 4 bases at V and 2 bases at J, with 11 bases between. The CDR3 reads CASSSRDINTGELFF. The CDR3 DNA reads as TGTGCCAGTAGTAGCCGGGACATAAACACCGGGGAGCTGTTTTTT.

The chain links TRBV19 to TRBJ1-5, with TRBD1 matching 7 bases. The CDR3 runs to 16 residues. Germline CDR1 reads LNHDA; CDR2 reads SQIVND (reference sequence). V shed 4 bases and J 2 bases; nucleotides not matched to a gene: 8. CDR3 in amino acids: CASSKKTGAGNQPQHF. The CDR3 DNA reads TGTGCCAGTAGTAAAAAAACAGGGGCGGGCAATCAGCCCCAGCATTTT.

CDR3 region: CASSPRPSYEQYF. For the CDR3, the DNA is TGCGCCAGCAGCCCCAGGCCATCCTACGAGCAGTACTTC. The chain recombines TRBV5-1 with TRBJ2-7, with D hard to call. The germline gives CDR1 SGHRS, CDR2 YFSETQ. The CDR3 runs 13 residues. V was pared by 4 bases and J by 1 base, with 9 bases between.

The rearrangement uses TRBV11-2 and TRBJ2-3; D remains unclear. CDR3 length: 12 residues. Germline lookup yields CDR1 SGHAT and CDR2 FQNNGV. Trimming took 5 bases from V and 2 from J, leaving 5 bases between them. CDR3: CASSRYTDTQYF. The CDR3 bases are TGTGCCAGCAGCCGGTACACAGATACGCAGTATTTT.

This CDR3 reads CASSEGLDPDTQYF. The CDR3 coding sequence is TGTGCCAGCAGCGAGGGACTGGACCCAGATACGCAGTATTTT. The chain links TRBV7-6 to TRBJ2-3; maybe TRBD2 (6 bases). V was trimmed by 5 bases and J by 4 bases, leaving 13 bases between them. Per the germline V gene, CDR1 is SGHVS and CDR2 is FNYEAQ. The length of the CDR3 is 14 residues.

In nucleotides, the CDR3 is TGTGCCAGCAGCCCCCGGGACACCATATATTTT. Amino acids: CASSPRDTIYF. The chain links TRBV7-9 to TRBJ1-3; the D is unclear. V was shortened by 5 bases and J by 8 bases, with 7 bases between the two germline ends. The CDR3 totals 11 residues. The germline V gene encodes CDR1 SEHNR and CDR2 FQNEAQ (reference sequence).

The chain carries TRBV27 and TRBJ1-2, with 8 bases matching TRBD1. The CDR3 loop spans 12 amino acids. Germline CDR1 MNHEY, CDR2 SMNVEV (reference sequence). Trimming at V came to 8 bases and at J to 7 bases, leaving 6 bases not matched to a gene. DNA for the CDR3: TGTGCCAGCGGGAACAGGGGGAGTGGCTACACCTTC. This encodes CASGNRGSGYTF.

The chain combines TRBV24-1 with TRBJ1-5; D call uncertain. In germline, CDR1 is KGHDR, CDR2 SFDVKD. The CDR3 covers 15 residues. With 4 bases removed from V and 5 bases from J, the gap between germline ends came to 14 bases. CDR3 sequence (DNA): TGTGCCACCAGTGACAAGTCCACTACAGATCAGCCCCAGCATTTT. Its translation is CATSDKSTTDQPQHF.

This chain links TRBV7-8 with TRBJ1-5, with D hard to call. CDR3 size: 13 residues. The germline V gene has CDR1 SGHVS and CDR2 FQNEAQ. V was clipped by 8 bases and J by 2 bases, with 10 bases between them. The CDR3 region has the DNA TGTGCCAGCTGTCCTGGCGGCAATCAGCCCCAGCATTTT. Protein product: CASCPGGNQPQHF.

This rearrangement joins TRBV7-2 to TRBJ1-2; D is undetermined. CDR3 length: 14 residues. V gave up 3 bases and J gave up 8 bases, with 16 bases separating them. Germline CDR1 reads SGHTA; CDR2 reads FQGNSA. CDR3 DNA sequence: TGTGCCAGCAGCTTCAAAGGGTCCCTGGAGGGCTACACCTTC. As protein: CASSFKGSLEGYTF.

J is TRBJ1-2 and V is TRBV28; D unresolved. CDR1 and CDR2 (germline): MDHEN, SYDVKM. Between the trimmed V and J ends, which lost 2 bases and 8 bases, there was a span of 21 bases. This CDR3 comprises 16 residues. DNA for the CDR3: TGTGCCAGCAGTTTACCCAAACCCTTGACAAAGGGCGGCTACACCTTC. It specifies CASSLPKPLTKGGYTF.

The V call is TRBV4-1, the J call TRBJ2-7; 12 nucleotides align to TRBD2. The trim removed 1 base at V and 2 bases at J, leaving 6 bases unmatched. The CDR3 consists of 17 residues. Germline V gives CDR1 MGHRA, CDR2 YSYEKL. This CDR3 is CASSQGASGGGTYEQYF. The DNA for the CDR3 is TGCGCCAGCAGCCAAGGGGCTAGCGGGGGGGGGACCTACGAGCAGTACTTC.

The chain joins TRBV7-9 to TRBJ2-7, with 7 bases matching TRBD1. CDR1 is SEHNR and CDR2 is FQNEAQ in the germline V gene (reference sequence). The CDR3 has 14 residues. Unmatched junction bases numbered 7, after V lost 3 bases and J lost 5 bases. The CDR3 DNA is TGTGCCAGCAGCTTCCGGGACAGTCCAAACGAGCAGTACTTC. This codes for CASSFRDSPNEQYF. The full variable domain, with the rest looked up from reference TRBV7-9 and TRBJ2-7, is DTGVSQNPRHKITKRGQNVTFRCDPISEHNRLYWYRQTLGQGPEFLTYFQNEAQLEKSRLLSDRFSAERPKGSFSTLEIQRTEQGDSAMYLCASSFRDSPNEQYFGPGTRLTVT.